This TCR beta chain was profiled in a study of siplizumab effects on memory and regulatory T cells. TCRdb's table, derived via immunoSEQ multiplex PCR, lists solely in-frame clones and lacks some. The sample shows tens of thousands of clones, around 94% of them seen only once. Material: non-Treg CD4+ T cells sorted from blood. The clonotype originates from a human donor in good health.

For the CDR3, the DNA is TGTGCCAGCAGTTACTCGCCGTACACCTACGAGCAGTACTTC. Protein: CASSYSPYTYEQYF. The V and J genes are TRBV6-5 and TRBJ2-7; D is unclear. The CDR3 length is 14 residues. The germline gives CDR1 MNHEY, CDR2 SVGAGI. Deletions cut 0 bases from V and 2 bases from J, with 8 bases between.